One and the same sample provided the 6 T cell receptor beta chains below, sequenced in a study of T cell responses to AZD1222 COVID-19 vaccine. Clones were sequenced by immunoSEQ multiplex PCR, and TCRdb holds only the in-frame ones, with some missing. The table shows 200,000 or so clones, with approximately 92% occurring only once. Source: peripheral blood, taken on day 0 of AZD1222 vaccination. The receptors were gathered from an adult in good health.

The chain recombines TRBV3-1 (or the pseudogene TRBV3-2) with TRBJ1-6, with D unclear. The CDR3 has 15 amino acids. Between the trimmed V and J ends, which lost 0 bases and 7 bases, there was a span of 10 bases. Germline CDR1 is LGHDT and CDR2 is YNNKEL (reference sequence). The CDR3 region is CASSQDLPRNSPLHF. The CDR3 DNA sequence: TGTGCCAGCAGCCAAGATTTGCCCAGGAATTCACCCCTCCACTTT.

The CDR3 here is CASSLKTSSNEKLFF. The CDR3, as DNA: TGTGCCAGCAGCCTGAAGACAAGTTCTAATGAAAAACTGTTTTTT. The chain has TRBV13 and TRBJ1-4; D is undetermined. With 5 bases removed from V and 3 bases from J, the gap between germline ends came to 13 bases. Germline CDR1 and CDR2: PRHDT and FYEKMQ (reference sequence). CDR3 size: 15 residues.

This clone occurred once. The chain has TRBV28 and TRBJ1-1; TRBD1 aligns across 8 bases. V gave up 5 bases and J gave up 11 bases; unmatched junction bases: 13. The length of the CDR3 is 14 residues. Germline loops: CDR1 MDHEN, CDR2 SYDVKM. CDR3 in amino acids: CASSPPRFQGAAFF. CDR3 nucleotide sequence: TGTGCCAGCAGTCCCCCCCGGTTTCAGGGGGCCGCTTTCTTT.

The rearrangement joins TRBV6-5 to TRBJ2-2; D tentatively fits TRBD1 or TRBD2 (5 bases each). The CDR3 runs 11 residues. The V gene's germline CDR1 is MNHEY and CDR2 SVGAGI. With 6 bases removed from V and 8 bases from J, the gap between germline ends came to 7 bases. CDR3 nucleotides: TGTGCCAGCAGCGGGACGGGGGAGCTGTTTTTT. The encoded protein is CASSGTGELFF.

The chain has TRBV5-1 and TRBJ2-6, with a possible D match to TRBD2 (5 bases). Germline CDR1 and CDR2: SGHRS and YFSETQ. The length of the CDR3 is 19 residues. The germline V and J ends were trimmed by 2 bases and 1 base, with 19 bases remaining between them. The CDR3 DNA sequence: TGCGCCAGCAGCTTACGGGATCGCGGCACTTATTCTGGGGCCAACGTCCTGACTTTC. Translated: CASSLRDRGTYSGANVLTF.

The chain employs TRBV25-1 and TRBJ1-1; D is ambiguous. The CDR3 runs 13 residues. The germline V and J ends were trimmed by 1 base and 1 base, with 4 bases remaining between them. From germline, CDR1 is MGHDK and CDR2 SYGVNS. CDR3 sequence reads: CASSELGNTEAFF. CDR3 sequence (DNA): TGTGCCAGCAGTGAATTGGGGAACACTGAAGCTTTCTTT. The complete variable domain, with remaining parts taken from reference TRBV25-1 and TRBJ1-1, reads EADIYQTPRYLVIGTGKKITLECSQTMGHDKMYWYQQDPGMELHLIHYSYGVNSTEKGDLSSESTVSRIRTEHFPLTLESARPSHTSQYLCASSELGNTEAFFGQGTRLTVV.